A selection of T cell receptor beta chains follows, all from one sample in a study of T-cell reconstitution after alpha-beta-depleted transplantation in children. TCRdb analysed the PCR reads with MiXCR anew, one entry per CDR3 protein. The data show around 440,000 distinct CDR3 sequences, about 16% seen once. The starting material was PBMCs, mostly from graft donor cells, obtained 360 days after TCRalphabeta/CD19-depleted stem cell transplant. These receptors originate from a boy less than two years old who had a stem cell transplant for Wiskott-Aldrich syndrome, so the T cells may come from the graft donor. Each CDR3 is given with its conserved first and last residue.

v_gene | CDR3aa
TRBV20-1 | CSAREGGGSNQPQHF
TRBV5-1 | CASSLAVRGTQYF
TRBV12-5 | CASGPRYPGELFF
TRBV27 | CASRGWGGMQTQYF
TRBV4-3 | CASSQATSETKNIQYF
TRBV3-1 | CASTANAGQGAYEQYF
TRBV24-1 | CATSDPRILVPGELFF
TRBV4-3 | CASSSYPGQGASTEAFF
TRBV5-1 | CASTARVAGGLSSTGELFF
TRBV20-1 | CSAREGSGAKNIQYF
TRBV24-1 | CATSDLTSIQRNEQFF
TRBV10-3 | CAIRDTRDRPNEQFF
TRBV12-5 | CASGFGPPSDEQFF
TRBV10-3 | CAIGTDTQYF
TRBV5-1 | CASSLMRGLASTDTQYF
TRBV2 | CASSEANRLAYEQYF
TRBV5-1 | CASRPGQLNNEQFF
TRBV7-9 | CASSGTVENGELFF
TRBV20-1 | CSATTLRTSWAEAFF
TRBV6-5 | CASSYSRQGARAKNIQYF
TRBV7-9 | CASSFFSGAPTGELFF
TRBV11-2 | CASSPQPYNEQFF
TRBV29-1 | CSVPRTGRGVQETQYF
TRBV5-6 | CASSLFTGAYNEQFF
TRBV7-2 | CASSLGVGELFF
TRBV28 | CASSTRPWRGRRDTGELFF
TRBV6-1 | CASSPRGGTGFNEQYF
TRBV15 | CATSRAGGGFYEQYF
TRBV29-1 | CSVLAGGAYNEQFF
TRBV7-9 | CASSSLSSYNSPLHF
TRBV4-3 | CASSQVIETTNTGELFF
TRBV24-1 | CATSDLRQTGELFF
TRBV4-3 | CASSRPTDPLTQYF
TRBV12-3/TRBV12-4 | CASSLVGQGMAPLHF
TRBV14 | CASSQVTGYEQYF
TRBV5-1 | CASSLDRGLAGNTIYF
TRBV7-6 | CASSLGQPYTEAFF
TRBV24-1 | CATRDLLFDEQFF
TRBV7-9 | CASSLGGVLAKNIQYF
TRBV12-3/TRBV12-4 | CASTLTGNSYNEQFF
TRBV7-2 | CASNQKGGVGHKNIQYF
TRBV12-3/TRBV12-4 | CASSLRRMNTEAFF
TRBV29-1 | CSVEGAGGSTDTQYF
TRBV12-3/TRBV12-4 | CASSRPGREIHTQYF
TRBV24-1 | CATRPSGDSTDTQYF
TRBV11-1 | CASSLVETRPLAKNIQYF
TRBV7-9 | CASSLVTGQRLGEQYF
TRBV24-1 | CATSDFGGYNEQFF
TRBV5-1 | CASSLRTSVSYEQYF
TRBV6-2/TRBV6-3 | CASSSRTRGLIYEQFF